This section outlines one T cell receptor (beta chain) sequence together with its context. The same CDR3 is also encoded by other DNA sequences in this sample. These data originate in a study of blood T cell repertoires in COVID-19. Germline loops: CDR1 SGDLS, CDR2 YYNGEE. V was cut by 0 bases and J by 2 bases, with 5 bases left in between. The CDR3 is made up of 13 amino acids. Clones were read by immunoSEQ multiplex PCR, and TCRdb kept only the in-frame ones, dropping some. The sample carries approximately 300,000 clones, 85% to 90% recorded once. Sequencing was done on a sample of peripheral blood. This sequence was found in a woman in her forties or fifties with active or convalescent COVID-19. The chain carries TRBV9 and TRBJ1-2, with TRBD1 as a possible D gene (5 bases). As DNA, the CDR3 is TGTGCCAGCAGCGTAGACAGGAACTATGGCTACACCTTC. Amino acids: CASSVDRNYGYTF.